The 16 T cell receptor beta chains presented below share a single source sample, sequenced in a study of early T cells in non-severe SARS-CoV-2 infection. Each CDR3 protein is one row after TCRdb ran MiXCR on the 5' RACE reads. The sample has around 50,000 distinct CDR3 sequences, roughly 5.9% seen once. The sequencing input was whole blood. The receptors were gathered from an adult who was a healthcare worker with PCR-confirmed SARS-CoV-2 infection or an uninfected control (not recorded which).

This clonotype turned up a few times. This chain joins TRBV18 and TRBJ2-5; TRBD2 might be the D (5 bases). The V gene lost 0 bases and the J gene lost 5 bases, with 16 bases spanning the gap. This CDR3 comprises 16 residues. Germline CDR1 KGHSH, CDR2 LQKENI. The CDR3 DNA sequence: TGTGCCAGCTCACCACCGAGGGCCGGACCCGGGGAGACCCAGTACTTC. Amino acid sequence: CASSPPRAGPGETQYF. The entire variable domain, with the rest obtained from reference TRBV18 and TRBJ2-5, is as follows: NAGVMQNPRHLVRRRGQEARLRCSPMKGHSHVYWYRQLPEEGLKFMVYLQKENIIDESGMPKERFSAEFPKEGPSILRIQQVVRGDSAAYFCASSPPRAGPGETQYFGPGTRLLVL.

This clonotype was seen ten or more times. This chain uses TRBV12-3 or TRBV12-4 with TRBJ2-5; 8 bases are shared with TRBD1. The J segment lost 4 bases and the V segment lost 5 bases, leaving 6 bases of the junction unmatched. There are 14 residues in the CDR3. Here the CDR3 reads CASSRTGSSETQYF. The CDR3, as DNA: TGTGCCAGCAGTCGGACAGGGAGTTCAGAGACCCAGTACTTC.

This clonotype has a count of ten or more. The chain couples TRBV7-9 to TRBJ1-2, with 7 positions matching TRBD1. The CDR3 length is 15 residues. Germline-derived CDR1 and CDR2 are SEHNR and FQNEAQ (reference sequence). J was trimmed by 6 bases and V by 5 bases; bases with no gene match: 12. CDR3 in amino acids: CASSPHSTGLNGYTF. Written as DNA, the CDR3 is TGTGCCAGCAGCCCCCACTCGACAGGGCTTAATGGCTACACCTTC.

This clonotype was seen ten or more times. The chain carries TRBV5-1 and TRBJ1-1; 7 nucleotides align to TRBD1. The junction had 6 bases not matched to a gene; V was cut back by 3 bases and J by 1 base. Germline V gene sequence: CDR1 SGHRS, CDR2 YFSETQ. The CDR3 covers 15 residues. The CDR3 sequence is CASSSGQVSNTEAFF. CDR3 sequence (DNA): TGCGCCAGCAGCTCCGGACAGGTCTCGAACACTGAAGCTTTCTTT.

This clonotype has only a few counts. This sequence joins TRBV5-4 and TRBJ1-6, with 7 bases matching TRBD1. This CDR3 is 14 amino acids long. Germline assignment: CDR1 SGHNT and CDR2 YYREEE (reference sequence). V lost 1 base to trimming and J lost 6 bases; unmatched junction nucleotides: 1. The CDR3 spells CASSLRDSNSPLHF. The CDR3 bases are TGTGCCAGCAGCTTGCGGGACAGTAATTCACCCCTCCACTTT. The full variable domain, rest sourced from reference TRBV5-4 and TRBJ1-6, is ETGVTQSPTHLIKTRGQQVTLRCSSQSGHNTVSWYQQALGQGPQFIFQYYREEENGRGNFPPRFSGLQFPNYSSELNVNALELDDSALYLCASSLRDSNSPLHFGNGTRLTVT.

The rearrangement links TRBV12-3 or TRBV12-4 to TRBJ2-1; unclear D gene. CDR3 size: 12 residues. Trimming took off 6 bases at V and 12 bases at J, with 15 bases between the two ends. The CDR3 DNA is TGTGCCAGCAGGTACGACATCGGACGGCAGTTCTTC. Amino acid sequence: CASRYDIGRQFF.

This clonotype was recorded a few times. The chain joins TRBV10-3 to TRBJ2-4, with D perhaps matching TRBD2 (5 bases). Germline CDR1 is ENHRY and CDR2 is SYGVKD. V was shortened by 0 bases and J by 8 bases, with 11 bases between the two germline ends. There are 14 residues in the CDR3. The CDR3 sequence is CAISESRDSDIQYF. Here the CDR3 DNA reads TGTGCCATCAGTGAGTCGAGGGATTCGGACATTCAGTACTTC.

This clonotype has at least ten counts. This chain uses TRBV20-1 with TRBJ2-3; D remains unclear. V gave up 0 bases and J gave up 0 bases, with 13 bases separating them. CDR1 and CDR2 (germline): DFQATT, SNEGSKA (reference sequence). The CDR3 covers 16 residues. CDR3 nucleotides: TGCAGTGCTAGAGATCTGCGAGGACCTAGCACAGATACGCAGTATTTT. Encoded protein: CSARDLRGPSTDTQYF.

This clonotype was counted ten times or more. This rearrangement joins TRBV4-1 to TRBJ2-3; TRBD2 matches at 9 bases. The CDR3 runs 15 residues. V trimming: 4 bases; J trimming: 2 bases; junction bases outside the gene matches: 4. CDR1 is MGHRA and CDR2 is YSYEKL in the germline V gene. The DNA for the CDR3 is TGCGCCAGCAGCCTGGTAGCGGGAGCCACAGATACGCAGTATTTT. Amino acids: CASSLVAGATDTQYF.

The genes are TRBV12-3 or TRBV12-4 and TRBJ1-2; D possibly corresponds to TRBD1 (5 bases). V was shortened by 8 bases and J by 1 base, with 11 bases between the two germline ends. CDR3 length: 13 amino acids. CDR3 nucleotide sequence: TGTGCCAGCCAGAGGGGCGATAACTATGGCTACACCTTC. It specifies CASQRGDNYGYTF.

This clonotype was counted ten times or more. The V gene is TRBV5-8, the J gene TRBJ1-1, with D uncertain. The germline CDR1 and CDR2 sequences are SGHTS and YDEGEE. This CDR3 spans 15 amino acids. Deletions cut 0 bases from V and 9 bases from J, with 18 bases between. The chain's CDR3 is CASSLAGDAELQAFF. The CDR3 bases are TGTGCCAGCAGCTTGGCCGGTGACGCCGAGTTACAAGCTTTCTTT.

This clonotype was counted many times. This sequence joins TRBV7-2 and TRBJ2-7, with D uncertain. This CDR3 has 17 amino acids. Trimming took off 0 bases at V and 0 bases at J, with 15 bases between the two ends. Germline V gene lookup returns CDR1 SGHTA and CDR2 FQGNSA. CDR3 protein: CASSLASDRPISYEQYF. CDR3 bases: TGTGCCAGCAGCTTAGCGTCGGACCGACCCATCTCCTACGAGCAGTACTTC.

This clonotype was counted many times. The V and J genes are TRBV3-1 and TRBJ1-6, with no clear D. The CDR3 length is 14 residues. V was pared by 0 bases and J by 9 bases, with 9 bases between. Looked up from germline, CDR1 is LGHDT and CDR2 is YNNKEL (reference sequence). CDR3 in DNA: TGTGCCAGCAGCCAAGAGTGGTCCGTTTCACCCCTCCACTTT. Its translation: CASSQEWSVSPLHF.

This clonotype was counted many times. The V gene is TRBV19, the J gene TRBJ2-5, with 9 bases aligning to TRBD1. V shed 7 bases, J shed 7 bases, and the junction held 10 bases outside the gene matches. This CDR3 is 14 amino acids long. Germline CDR1 reads LNHDA; CDR2 reads SQIVND (reference sequence). The CDR3 DNA sequence: TGTGCCAGTAAGGCGGGGACAGGGACGGGGACCCAGTACTTC. Its translation: CASKAGTGTGTQYF. The full variable domain, rest sourced from reference TRBV19 and TRBJ2-5, is DGGITQSPKYLFRKEGQNVTLSCEQNLNHDAMYWYRQDPGQGLRLIYYSQIVNDFQKGDIAEGYSVSREKKESFPLTVTSAQKNPTAFYLCASKAGTGTGTQYFGPGTRLLVL.

V usage is TRBV6-2 or TRBV6-3 and J usage is TRBJ2-7; D might be TRBD2 (5 bases). Germline CDR1 MNHEY, CDR2 SVGEGT. V shed 2 bases and J shed 1 base, with 15 bases lying between them. The CDR3 covers 16 residues. The chain's CDR3 is CASSYERAFGSYEQYF. CDR3 bases: TGTGCCAGCAGTTACGAGAGGGCATTTGGATCCTACGAGCAGTACTTC.

A single count supports this clonotype. The chain is built from TRBV5-4 and TRBJ1-1; no definite D call. Deletions cut 0 bases from V and 0 bases from J, with 6 bases between. Germline-derived CDR1 and CDR2 are SGHNT and YYREEE (reference sequence). The CDR3 loop spans 14 amino acids. CDR3 DNA: TGTGCCAGCAGCTTGGAGGGCGTGAACACTGAAGCTTTCTTT. Residues: CASSLEGVNTEAFF. Full variable domain (remainder filled in from reference TRBV5-4 and TRBJ1-1): ETGVTQSPTHLIKTRGQQVTLRCSSQSGHNTVSWYQQALGQGPQFIFQYYREEENGRGNFPPRFSGLQFPNYSSELNVNALELDDSALYLCASSLEGVNTEAFFGQGTRLTVV.